These 15 T cell receptor beta chains were sequenced from one sample in a study of blood T cells in healthy people across ages. A second roughly 7 to 12 cycle PCR used barcoded and J-beta primers. TCRdb re-called the 5' RACE reads with MiXCR, one entry per CDR3 protein. The top ten hold under 30% of the sample, which has hundreds of thousands of distinct CDR3 sequences, approximately 53% seen once. Sequenced input: blood. The receptors were gathered from a man in his forties or fifties in good health.

Only a few counts were recorded for this clonotype. The chain employs TRBV9 and TRBJ2-7; D assignment may be TRBD1 or TRBD2 (6 bases each). Germline CDR1 and CDR2: SGDLS and YYNGEE. The V end was cut by 3 bases, the J end by 5 bases, with 15 bases between. The CDR3 has 14 residues. CDR3 sequence (DNA): TGTGCCAGCAGCGGGGGGGCAGGGATCGACGAGCAGTACTTC. Protein product: CASSGGAGIDEQYF.

V and J are TRBV29-1 and TRBJ2-1; TRBD1 matches at 9 bases. Germline assignment: CDR1 SQVTM and CDR2 ANQGSEA. J was trimmed by 13 bases and V by 6 bases; bases with no gene match: 13. The CDR3 runs to 13 residues. The CDR3, as DNA: TGCAGCGTCACCGATCCGGGACAGGGTATTCAGTTCTTC. This gives the protein CSVTDPGQGIQFF.

This rearrangement joins TRBV5-5 to TRBJ1-2; no firm D call. In germline, CDR1 is SGHKS, CDR2 YYEKEE (reference sequence). The CDR3 runs 13 residues. Between the trimmed V and J ends, which lost 3 bases and 3 bases, there was a span of 9 bases. CDR3 DNA: TGTGCCAGCAGCTGGGGAGTAGACTATGGCTACACCTTC. Its translation is CASSWGVDYGYTF.

This clonotype was detected only once. The V call is TRBV3-1, the J call TRBJ2-2, with 12 bases aligning to TRBD2. V gave up 4 bases and J gave up 1 base; unmatched junction bases: 10. Germline CDR1 reads LGHDT; CDR2 reads YNNKEL (reference sequence). The CDR3 sequence is 19 residues long. The CDR3 sequence is CASSRKGLAGYLNTGELFF. CDR3 sequence (DNA): TGTGCCAGCAGCCGAAAAGGACTAGCGGGGTACCTGAACACCGGGGAGCTGTTTTTT. Drawing the rest from reference TRBV3-1 and TRBJ2-2, the complete variable domain is DTAVSQTPKYLVTQMGNDKSIKCEQNLGHDTMYWYKQDSKKFLKIMFSYNNKELIINETVPNRFSPKSPDKAHLNLHINSLELGDSAVYFCASSRKGLAGYLNTGELFFGEGSRLTVL.

The V call is TRBV3-1, the J call TRBJ2-7; D uncertain. V lost 4 bases and J 6 bases, leaving 10 bases between the germline ends. This CDR3 is 12 amino acids long. The V gene's germline CDR1 is LGHDT and CDR2 YNNKEL (reference sequence). CDR3 DNA sequence: TGTGCCAGCAGCCTCCGACCCGCCGAGCAGTACTTC. Translation gives CASSLRPAEQYF.

J is TRBJ2-3 and V is TRBV24-1; TRBD2 might be the D (6 bases). The V gene's germline CDR1 is KGHDR and CDR2 SFDVKD. The CDR3 extends over 13 amino acids. V lost 3 bases and J lost 6, with 9 bases in between. Here the CDR3 DNA reads TGTGCCACCAGTGATGGGACTTACGATACGCAGTATTTT. This gives the protein CATSDGTYDTQYF.

The V gene is TRBV7-2, the J gene TRBJ1-1, with D unclear. Per the germline V gene, CDR1 is SGHTA and CDR2 is FQGNSA. Trimming removed 1 base at V and 1 base at J, with 4 bases between. This CDR3 contains 13 residues. CDR3 amino acids: CASSLVRNTEAFF. CDR3 DNA: TGTGCCAGCAGCTTAGTCCGGAACACTGAAGCTTTCTTT.

CDR3 sequence (DNA): TGTGCCAGCAGTTCCGACCGGGACAGGGGGCGGGAGACCCAGTTCTTC. Protein sequence: CASSSDRDRGRETQFF. The chain employs TRBV28 and TRBJ2-1; 12 positions match TRBD1. The CDR3 sequence is 16 residues long. Germline assignment: CDR1 MDHEN and CDR2 SYDVKM. V gave up 4 bases and J gave up 13 bases; unmatched junction bases: 14.

This clonotype has more than one count but fewer than ten. The genes are TRBV27 and TRBJ2-1; 7 positions match TRBD2. The DNA end favors TRBJ2-7, so the J call may be wrong. The CDR3 totals 17 residues. Germline CDR1 is MNHEY and CDR2 is SMNVEV (reference sequence). The CDR3 nucleotides are TGTGCCAGCAGTTCGTACAGGCGGGAGAGCTCCTACAATGAGCAGTACTTC. This encodes CASSSYRRESSYNEQYF.

V usage is TRBV9 and J usage is TRBJ2-3; the D is unclear. Germline CDR1 and CDR2: SGDLS and YYNGEE. The CDR3 extends over 14 amino acids. V was shortened by 3 bases and J by 7 bases, with 15 bases between the two germline ends. The CDR3 protein is CASSGVMGSHTQYF. CDR3 DNA sequence: TGTGCCAGCAGCGGAGTCATGGGGTCCCATACGCAGTATTTT.

The CDR3 coding sequence is TGTGCCAGCAGCTTAACCGCTGGGACAGGCAATTACAATGAGCAGTTCTTC. Translation gives CASSLTAGTGNYNEQFF. This chain links TRBV7-2 with TRBJ2-1, with TRBD1 identical over 8 bases. Germline CDR1 and CDR2: SGHTA and FQGNSA. The CDR3 contains 17 residues. V shed 2 bases and J 4 bases; nucleotides not matched to a gene: 10. Full variable domain (outside the CDR3, taken from reference TRBV7-2 and TRBJ2-1): GAGVSQSPSNKVTEKGKDVELRCDPISGHTALYWYRQSLGQGLEFLIYFQGNSAPDKSGLPSDRFSAERTGGSVSTLTIQRTQQEDSAVYLCASSLTAGTGNYNEQFFGPGTRLTVL.

The V and J genes are TRBV6-5 and TRBJ2-1; the match to TRBD2 covers 14 bases. V shed 2 bases, J shed 7 bases, and the junction held 10 bases outside the gene matches. The CDR3 is 18 amino acids. Germline CDR1 reads MNHEY; CDR2 reads SVGAGI. CDR3 sequence reads: CASSYHVPGLAGVNEQFF. In DNA form, the CDR3 reads TGTGCCAGCAGTTACCACGTGCCGGGACTAGCGGGAGTTAATGAGCAGTTCTTC.

The chain recombines TRBV28 with TRBJ2-1; 14 nucleotides line up with TRBD2. The CDR3 is 16 amino acids. The germline V gene encodes CDR1 MDHEN and CDR2 SYDVKM. Trimming took 7 bases from V and 5 from J; bases not matched to a gene: 7. In nucleotides, the CDR3 is TGTGCCAGCACCCCCATGGGACTAGCGGGAGACAATGAGCAGTTCTTC. Its protein product is CASTPMGLAGDNEQFF.

The CDR3 region is CASSLTRDRAETQYF. Written as DNA, the CDR3 is TGTGCCAGCAGCTTAACTCGGGACAGGGCGGAGACCCAGTACTTC. The gene calls are TRBV11-2 and TRBJ2-7; TRBD1 agrees at 9 bases. The J call is uncertain, as TRBJ2-5 better fits the DNA end. This CDR3 comprises 15 residues. The V gene's germline CDR1 is SGHAT and CDR2 FQNNGV.

This clonotype was seen a handful of times. The gene calls are TRBV10-3 and TRBJ2-7; 10 nucleotides align to TRBD2. This CDR3 is 19 amino acids long. Germline trimming cut 0 bases from V and 0 bases from J; bases unmatched to any gene: 11. Germline loops: CDR1 ENHRY, CDR2 SYGVKD. The CDR3 DNA reads TGTGCCATCAGTGAGTCGACTCCCAAACTAGCGGGGAGCTCCTACGAGCAGTACTTC. Translated: CAISESTPKLAGSSYEQYF.